This is a list of T cell receptor beta chains from one sample in a study of blood T cell repertoires in COVID-19. The data were produced by immunoSEQ multiplex PCR, yet TCRdb's version contains in-frame clones alone and is incomplete. The sample consists of about 100,000 clones, about 88% of them appearing once. The sequencing sample was made of peripheral blood. The receptors stem from a man younger than 40 in a cohort sampled during active COVID-19. Each CDR3 is given with its conserved first and last residue.

J: TRBJ2-5; V: TRBV7-6; CDR3: CASSLAGGAYQETQYF
J: TRBJ1-2; V: TRBV7-8; CDR3: CASSLSTQGAGYTF
J: TRBJ2-5; V: TRBV24-1; CDR3: CATSETRGGTETQYF
J: TRBJ1-4; V: TRBV4-3; CDR3: CASSPGVSATNEKLFF
J: TRBJ2-3; V: TRBV2; CDR3: CATQEGAATDTQYF
J: TRBJ1-5; V: TRBV19; CDR3: CASLPHGTGGDQPQHF
J: TRBJ2-1; V: TRBV5-1; CDR3: CASRPNSGGSYNEQFF
J: TRBJ1-1; V: TRBV7-7; CDR3: CASSLERNTEAFF
J: TRBJ2-6; V: TRBV7-2; CDR3: CASSSQGIGANVLTF
J: TRBJ2-5; V: TRBV10-3; CDR3: CAISESGRSQETQYF
J: TRBJ1-1; V: TRBV7-9; CDR3: CASSLDMNTEAFF
J: TRBJ2-5; V: TRBV11-3; CDR3: CASSTGQGAGETQYF
J: TRBJ2-2; V: TRBV19; CDR3: CASSIVGTSLGTGELFF
J: TRBJ2-7; V: TRBV30; CDR3: CAWSVSRGEEQYF
J: TRBJ2-2; V: TRBV25-1; CDR3: CASSDWAENTGELFF
J: TRBJ1-6; V: TRBV6-1; CDR3: CASSEQEGPYNSPLHF
J: TRBJ1-6; V: TRBV30; CDR3: CAWTDKQGNNSPLHF
J: TRBJ1-6; V: TRBV27; CDR3: CASSFKGGNSPLHF
J: TRBJ1-5; V: TRBV28; CDR3: CASSPGTGGLRGNQPQHF
J: TRBJ2-2; V: TRBV5-4; CDR3: CASRARGLNTGELFF
J: TRBJ2-7; V: TRBV6-5; CDR3: CASSRGQGAGYEQYF
J: TRBJ2-1; V: TRBV19; CDR3: CASSITSGARSSYNEQFF
J: TRBJ2-1; V: TRBV11-2; CDR3: CASSLLGWLAGGPYNEQFF
J: TRBJ1-2; V: TRBV6-5; CDR3: CASSTGSYYGYTF
J: TRBJ1-1; V: TRBV7-9; CDR3: CASSLGTGDTEAFF
J: TRBJ1-2; V: TRBV7-8; CDR3: CASSLEVTGTNYGYTF
J: TRBJ1-5; V: TRBV27; CDR3: CASTDTGPHSGQPQHF
J: TRBJ2-7; V: TRBV6-5; CDR3: CASSPYDRDYEQYF
J: TRBJ1-4; V: TRBV7-9; CDR3: CASSRTGLNEKLFF
J: TRBJ1-2; V: TRBV6-1; CDR3: CASSEVADRGSTF
J: TRBJ1-6; V: TRBV21-1; CDR3: CASSKVVSGLVNSPLHF
J: TRBJ1-2; V: TRBV5-8; CDR3: CASSSRTDYYGYTF
J: TRBJ2-3; V: TRBV3-1/TRBV3-2; CDR3: CASSIDSGGASDTQYF
J: TRBJ1-2; V: TRBV6-5; CDR3: CASRATGRNNYGYTF
J: TRBJ2-2; V: TRBV5-6; CDR3: CASSFGLGGTGELFF
J: TRBJ2-3; V: TRBV9; CDR3: CASSVAEGGLSDTQYF
J: TRBJ2-5; V: TRBV28; CDR3: CASSLWARLAGSETQYF
J: TRBJ2-7; V: TRBV19; CDR3: CASSIEGQGYDEQYF
J: TRBJ2-4; V: TRBV19; CDR3: CASSGRGGLENIQYF
J: TRBJ2-7; V: TRBV9; CDR3: CASSAKLAGFYEQYF
J: TRBJ1-3; V: TRBV25-1; CDR3: CASSPGGGNTIYF
J: TRBJ1-1; V: TRBV18; CDR3: CASSRDRLHTEAFF
J: TRBJ1-6; V: TRBV4-3; CDR3: CASSQGQGMNSPLHF
J: TRBJ2-4; V: TRBV3-1/TRBV3-2; CDR3: CASSQVVSGEGVKNIQYF
J: TRBJ2-3; V: TRBV3-1/TRBV3-2; CDR3: CASSRRSSDTQYF
J: TRBJ2-7; V: TRBV6-5; CDR3: CASSQPGYEQYF
J: TRBJ1-2; V: TRBV3-1/TRBV3-2; CDR3: CASSAKELQAGWAYGYTF
J: TRBJ2-3; V: TRBV11-2; CDR3: CASSPAAAGGPDTQYF
J: TRBJ2-3; V: TRBV9; CDR3: CASSPRESTDTQYF
J: TRBJ2-7; V: TRBV6-5; CDR3: CASSTGTYYEQYF
J: TRBJ2-1; V: TRBV10-3; CDR3: CAISDPEGASRNEQFF
J: TRBJ2-1; V: TRBV13; CDR3: CASSFSGGYEQFF
J: TRBJ2-1; V: TRBV7-9; CDR3: CASSYRRLFYNEQFF